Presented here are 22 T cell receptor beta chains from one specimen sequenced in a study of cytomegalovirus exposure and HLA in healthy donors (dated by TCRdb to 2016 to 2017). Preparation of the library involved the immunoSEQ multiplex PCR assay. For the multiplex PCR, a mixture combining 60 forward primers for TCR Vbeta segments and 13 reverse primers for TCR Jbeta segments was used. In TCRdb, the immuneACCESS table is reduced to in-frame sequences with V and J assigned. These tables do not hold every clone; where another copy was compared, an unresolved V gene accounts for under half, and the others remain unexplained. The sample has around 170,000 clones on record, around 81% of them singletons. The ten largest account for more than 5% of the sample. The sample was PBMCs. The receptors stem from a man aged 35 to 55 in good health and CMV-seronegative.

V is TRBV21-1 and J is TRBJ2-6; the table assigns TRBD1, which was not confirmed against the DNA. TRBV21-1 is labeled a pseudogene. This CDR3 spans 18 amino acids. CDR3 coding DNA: TGTGCCAGCAGCAAAAGCGGACAGGGGGCGGGTGGGGCCAACGTCCTGACTTTC. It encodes CASSKSGQGAGGANVLTF.

The CDR3 DNA reads as TGTGCCAGCAGCAAGTCGGGGGAGACCCAGTACTTC. This sequence encodes CASSKSGETQYF. This sequence joins TRBV6-5 and TRBJ2-5; TRBD2 might be the D (5 bases). The CDR3 contains 12 residues. From germline, CDR1 is MNHEY and CDR2 SVGAGI. V lost 6 bases, J lost 5 bases, and 10 bases lay in between.

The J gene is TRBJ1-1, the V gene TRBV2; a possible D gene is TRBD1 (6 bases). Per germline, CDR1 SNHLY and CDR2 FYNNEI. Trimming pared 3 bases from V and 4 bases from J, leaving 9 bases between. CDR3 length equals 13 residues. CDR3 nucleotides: TGTGCCAGCAGTGAGGAACAGGGCACTGAAGCTTTCTTT. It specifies CASSEEQGTEAFF.

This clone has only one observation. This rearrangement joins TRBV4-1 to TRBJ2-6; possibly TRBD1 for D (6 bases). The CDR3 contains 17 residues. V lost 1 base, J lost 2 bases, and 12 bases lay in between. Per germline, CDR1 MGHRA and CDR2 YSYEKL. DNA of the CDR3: TGCGCCAGCAGCCAAGTGGTATCAGGGGCTGGGGCCAACGTCCTGACTTTC. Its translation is CASSQVVSGAGANVLTF.

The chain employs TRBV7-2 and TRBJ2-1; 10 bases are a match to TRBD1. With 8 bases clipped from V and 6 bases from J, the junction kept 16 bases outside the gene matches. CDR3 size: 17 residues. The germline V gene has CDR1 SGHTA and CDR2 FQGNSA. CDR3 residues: CASARTGGPSRGNEQFF. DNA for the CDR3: TGTGCCAGCGCTCGGACAGGGGGACCCAGTCGGGGCAATGAGCAGTTCTTC.

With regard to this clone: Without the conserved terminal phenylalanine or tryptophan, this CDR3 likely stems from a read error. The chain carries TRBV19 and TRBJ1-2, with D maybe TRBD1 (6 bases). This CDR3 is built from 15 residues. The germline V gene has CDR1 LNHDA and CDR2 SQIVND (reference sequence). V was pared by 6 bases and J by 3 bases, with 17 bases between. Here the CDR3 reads CASSPFGGRDYGYTS. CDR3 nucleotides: TGTGCCAGTAGCCCGTTCGGGGGGCGGGACTATGGCTACACCTCC.

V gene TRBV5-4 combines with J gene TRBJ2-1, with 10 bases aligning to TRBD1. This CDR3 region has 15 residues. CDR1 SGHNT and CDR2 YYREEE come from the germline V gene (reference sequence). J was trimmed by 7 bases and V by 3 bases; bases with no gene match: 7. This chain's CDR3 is CASSWPGQGLNEQFF. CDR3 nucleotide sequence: TGTGCCAGCAGCTGGCCGGGACAGGGGTTGAATGAGCAGTTCTTC.

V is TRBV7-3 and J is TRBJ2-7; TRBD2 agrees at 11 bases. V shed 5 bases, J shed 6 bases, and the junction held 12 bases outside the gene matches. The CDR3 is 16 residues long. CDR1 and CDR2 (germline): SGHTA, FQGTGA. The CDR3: CASSPISGRGRGEQYF. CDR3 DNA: TGTGCCAGCAGCCCTATTAGCGGGAGGGGAAGGGGCGAGCAGTACTTC. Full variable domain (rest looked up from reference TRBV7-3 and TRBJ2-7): GAGVSQTPSNKVTEKGKYVELRCDPISGHTALYWYRQSLGQGPEFLIYFQGTGAADDSGLPNDRFFAVRPEGSVSTLKIQRTERGDSAVYLCASSPISGRGRGEQYFGPGTRLTVT.

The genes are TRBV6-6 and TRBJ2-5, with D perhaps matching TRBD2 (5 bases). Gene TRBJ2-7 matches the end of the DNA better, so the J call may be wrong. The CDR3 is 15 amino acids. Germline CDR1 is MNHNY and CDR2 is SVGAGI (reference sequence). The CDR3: CASSYSSPGGYEQYF. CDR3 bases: TGTGCCAGCAGTTACTCGTCGCCAGGAGGCTACGAGCAGTACTTC.

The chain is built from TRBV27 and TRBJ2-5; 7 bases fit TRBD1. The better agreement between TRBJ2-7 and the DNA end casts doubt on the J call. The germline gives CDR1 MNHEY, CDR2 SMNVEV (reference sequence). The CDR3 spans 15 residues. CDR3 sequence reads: CASTLKPGQIYEQYF. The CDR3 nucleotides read TGTGCCAGCACCCTGAAACCGGGACAGATCTACGAGCAGTACTTC.

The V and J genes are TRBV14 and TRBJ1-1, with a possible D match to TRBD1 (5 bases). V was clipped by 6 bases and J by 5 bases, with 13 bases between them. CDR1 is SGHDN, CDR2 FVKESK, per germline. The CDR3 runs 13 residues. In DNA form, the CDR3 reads TGTGCCAGCAGGCGGGACGGTGAAACTGAAGCTTTCTTT. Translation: CASRRDGETEAFF.

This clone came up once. The CDR3 sequence: CASQDRVGGYTGELFF. In DNA form, the CDR3 reads TGCGCCAGCCAGGACAGGGTCGGGGGTTACACCGGGGAGCTGTTTTTT. The chain has TRBV5-1 and TRBJ2-2; TRBD1 agrees at 8 bases. From germline, CDR1 is SGHRS and CDR2 YFSETQ. V shed 7 bases, J shed 3 bases, and the junction held 11 bases outside the gene matches. The CDR3 length is 16 residues.

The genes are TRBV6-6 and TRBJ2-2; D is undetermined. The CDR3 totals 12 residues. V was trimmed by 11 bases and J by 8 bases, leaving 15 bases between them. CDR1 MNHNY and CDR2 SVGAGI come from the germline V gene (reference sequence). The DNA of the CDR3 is TGTGCCCCGAGAAGTTCTTCAGGGGAGCTGTTTTTT. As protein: CAPRSSSGELFF.

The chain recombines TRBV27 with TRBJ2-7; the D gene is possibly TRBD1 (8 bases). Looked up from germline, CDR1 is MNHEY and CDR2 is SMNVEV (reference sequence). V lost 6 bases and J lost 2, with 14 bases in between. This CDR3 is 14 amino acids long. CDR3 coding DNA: TGTGCCAGCAGGAACAGGGGGAGGGCCTACGAGCAGTACTTC. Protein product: CASRNRGRAYEQYF.

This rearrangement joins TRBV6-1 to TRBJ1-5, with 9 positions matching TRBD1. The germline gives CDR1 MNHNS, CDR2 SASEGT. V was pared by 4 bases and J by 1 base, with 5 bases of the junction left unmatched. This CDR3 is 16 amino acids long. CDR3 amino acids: CASSALDRGSNQPQHF. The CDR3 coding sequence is TGTGCCAGCAGTGCTCTGGACAGGGGAAGCAATCAGCCCCAGCATTTT.

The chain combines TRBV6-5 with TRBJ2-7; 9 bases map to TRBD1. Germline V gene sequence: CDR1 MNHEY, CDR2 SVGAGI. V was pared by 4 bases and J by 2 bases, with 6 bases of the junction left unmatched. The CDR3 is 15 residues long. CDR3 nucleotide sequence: TGTGCCAGCAGTTCAACAGGGACAGGGCCCTACGAGCAGTACTTC. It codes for CASSSTGTGPYEQYF.

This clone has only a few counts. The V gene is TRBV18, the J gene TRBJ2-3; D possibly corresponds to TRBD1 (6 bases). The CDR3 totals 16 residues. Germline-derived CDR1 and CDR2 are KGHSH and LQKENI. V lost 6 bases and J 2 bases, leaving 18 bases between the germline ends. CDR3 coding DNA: TGTGCCAGCTCGCAAGGTCCGGGACAAATCACAGATACGCAGTATTTT. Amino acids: CASSQGPGQITDTQYF.

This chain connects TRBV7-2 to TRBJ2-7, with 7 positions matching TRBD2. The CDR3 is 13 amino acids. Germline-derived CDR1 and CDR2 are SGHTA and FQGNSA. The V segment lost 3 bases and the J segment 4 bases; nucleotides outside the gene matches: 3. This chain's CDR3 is CASSFGTIYEQYF. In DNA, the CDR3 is TGTGCCAGCAGCTTTGGGACTATTTACGAGCAGTACTTC.

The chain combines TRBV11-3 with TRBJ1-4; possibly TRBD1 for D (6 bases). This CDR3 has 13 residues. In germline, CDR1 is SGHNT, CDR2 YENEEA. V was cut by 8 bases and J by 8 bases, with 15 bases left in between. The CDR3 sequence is CASAWGPGEKLFF. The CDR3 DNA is TGTGCCAGCGCATGGGGGCCAGGAGAAAAACTGTTTTTT. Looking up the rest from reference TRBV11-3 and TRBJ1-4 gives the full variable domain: EAGVVQSPRYKIIEKKQPVAFWCNPISGHNTLYWYLQNLGQGPELLIRYENEEAVDDSQLPKDRFSAERLKGVDSTLKIQPAELGDSAVYLCASAWGPGEKLFFGSGTQLSVL.

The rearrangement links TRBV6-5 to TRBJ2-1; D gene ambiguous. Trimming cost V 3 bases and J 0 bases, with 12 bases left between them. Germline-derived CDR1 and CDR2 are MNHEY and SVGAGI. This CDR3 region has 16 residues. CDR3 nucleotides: TGTGCCAGCAGTTATCACCGTTCCAGCTCCTACAATGAGCAGTTCTTC. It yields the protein CASSYHRSSSYNEQFF.

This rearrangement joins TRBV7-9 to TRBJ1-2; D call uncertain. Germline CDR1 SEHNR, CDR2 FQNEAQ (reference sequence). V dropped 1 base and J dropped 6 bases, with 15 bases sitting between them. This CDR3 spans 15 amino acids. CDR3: CASSLELSPGDGYTF. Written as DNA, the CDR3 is TGTGCCAGCAGCTTAGAGCTGTCCCCCGGGGATGGCTACACCTTC. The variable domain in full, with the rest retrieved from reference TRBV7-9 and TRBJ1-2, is DTGVSQNPRHKITKRGQNVTFRCDPISEHNRLYWYRQTLGQGPEFLTYFQNEAQLEKSRLLSDRFSAERPKGSFSTLEIQRTEQGDSAMYLCASSLELSPGDGYTFGSGTRLTVV.

The CDR3 region has the DNA TGTGCCAGCAGCTTCTGGCGGGGGAATGAGCAGTTCTTC. Its translation: CASSFWRGNEQFF. V usage is TRBV7-3 and J usage is TRBJ2-1; TRBD2 agrees at 7 bases. V trimming: 3 bases; J trimming: 7 bases; junction bases outside the gene matches: 3. The CDR3 totals 13 residues. Germline V gene data show CDR1 as SGHTA and CDR2 as FQGTGA.